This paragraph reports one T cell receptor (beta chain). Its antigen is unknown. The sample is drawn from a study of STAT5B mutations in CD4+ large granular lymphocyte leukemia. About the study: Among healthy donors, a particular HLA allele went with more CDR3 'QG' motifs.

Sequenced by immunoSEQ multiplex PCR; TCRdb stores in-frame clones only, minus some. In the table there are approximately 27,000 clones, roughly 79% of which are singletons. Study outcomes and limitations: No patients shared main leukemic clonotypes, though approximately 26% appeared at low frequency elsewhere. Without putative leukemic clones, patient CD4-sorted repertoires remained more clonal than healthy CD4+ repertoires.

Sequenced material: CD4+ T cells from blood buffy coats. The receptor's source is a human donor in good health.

The CDR3 DNA follows: TGTGCCTGGGGGGGACAGCCCGGGGGGGAGCAGTACTTC. Translation: CAWGGQPGGEQYF. The chain combines TRBV30 with TRBJ2-7; D assignment may be TRBD1 or TRBD2 (7 bases each). The CDR3 consists of 13 residues. Trimming pared 5 bases from V and 7 bases from J, leaving 18 bases between. Germline V lookup: CDR1 GTSNPN, CDR2 SVGIG (reference sequence).